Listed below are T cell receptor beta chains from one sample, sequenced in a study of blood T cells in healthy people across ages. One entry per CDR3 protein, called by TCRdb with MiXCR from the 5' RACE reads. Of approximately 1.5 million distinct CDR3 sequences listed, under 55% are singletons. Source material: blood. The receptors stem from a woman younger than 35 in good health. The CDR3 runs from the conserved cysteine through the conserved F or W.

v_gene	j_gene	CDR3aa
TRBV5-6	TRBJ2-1	CASSLEGSGLANNEQFF
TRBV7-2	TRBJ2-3	CASSASAGAPTDTQYF
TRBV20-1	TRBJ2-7	CSARGSTYEQYF
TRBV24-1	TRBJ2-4	CATSDPPGDIQYF
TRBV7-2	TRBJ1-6	CASSLSTPASYNSPLHF
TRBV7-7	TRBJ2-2	CAVAGESTGELFF
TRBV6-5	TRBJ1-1	CASRNQGTLNTEAFF
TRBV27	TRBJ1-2	CASSLHRSLPLGYTF
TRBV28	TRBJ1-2	CASSAGGEAYGYTF
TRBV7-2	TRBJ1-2	CASSAGTDSLAYGYTF
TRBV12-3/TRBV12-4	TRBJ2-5	CASTWTGFDTQYF
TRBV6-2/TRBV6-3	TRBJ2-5	CASSFSIRTKKYQETQYF
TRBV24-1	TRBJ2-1	CATSDRGSTYNEQFF
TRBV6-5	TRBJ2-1	CASSLGPPNGQFF
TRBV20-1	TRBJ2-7	CSATPQMYEQYF
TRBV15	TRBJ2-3	CATSLKVGRAKRADTQYF
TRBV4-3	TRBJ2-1	CASSPVTGSRYNEQFF